This T cell receptor (beta chain) was recorded in a study of prognosis after radiotherapy for stage I lung cancer. The CDR3 totals 15 residues. CDR1 PRHDT and CDR2 FYEKMQ come from the germline V gene (reference sequence). V was clipped by 4 bases and J by 2 bases, with 13 bases between them. This clonotype showed up many times. What it binds is unknown. Study findings and constraints: Compared with a median of 10,088 beforehand, unique TCR clone counts dropped to several thousand after stereotactic body radiation therapy. Tumor specificity was not determined for the expanded TCR clones.

TCR beta CDR3 was amplified from genomic DNA by two-round multiplex PCR. During first-round PCR, primers specific to each TRBV and TRBJ gene were used. MiXCR, applied by TCRdb to the multiplex PCR reads, yields one record per CDR3 protein. This sample yields about 26,000 distinct CDR3 sequences, of which about 30% are seen a single time; roughly a third belongs to the top ten. This chain joins TRBV13 and TRBJ2-3, with D perhaps TRBD1 (6 bases). The sequence was collected from a donor aged 50 or older with non-small cell lung cancer. The source was PBMCs, collected before or after stereotactic body radiation therapy (not recorded which). DNA for the CDR3: TGTGCCAGCAGCTCGCCGGGACAAACCACAGATACGCAGTATTTT. Translated, it gives CASSSPGQTTDTQYF.